One T cell receptor (beta chain) is described in this entry. CDR1 is MRHNA and CDR2 is SNTAGT in the germline V gene. The V end lost 6 bases, the J end lost 0 bases, and 9 bases lay between the germline ends. The CDR3 has 14 residues. This sample is drawn from a study of blood T cell repertoires in COVID-19. Study as a whole: Sites in the United States, Italy and Spain provided acute and convalescent COVID-19 samples. Sources were T cells, B-cell-depleted T cells, or PBMCs; the material itself was cDNA or gDNA.

In the original workflow: Researchers report that nucleated cell counts were estimated from reference gene primer amplification. Using immunoSEQ multiplex PCR, the repertoire was profiled, and TCRdb retains in-frame clones only, with some absent. D and trimming come from the DNA, and the V and J calls and clone size come from that table. The data hold 100,000 to 150,000 clones, with roughly 88% observed a single time. The J gene is TRBJ1-5, the V gene TRBV6-4, with D unresolved. The sequence was obtained from a human donor in a cohort sampled during active COVID-19. Sequencing was performed on peripheral blood. DNA for the CDR3: TGTGCCAGCAGGTACAGCAATAGCAATCAGCCCCAGCATTTT. Protein sequence: CASRYSNSNQPQHF.